Below are 5 T cell receptor beta chains sequenced from a single sample in a study of T cells after yellow fever vaccination. TCRdb reprocessed the 5' RACE reads with MiXCR, giving one entry per CDR3 protein. The data contain hundreds of thousands of distinct CDR3 sequences, roughly an eighth of them singletons. The source material was CD4+ T cells sorted from PBMCs, sampled 15 days after the yellow fever booster vaccination. These receptors originate from a man in his late teens or twenties who received the YFV17D yellow fever vaccine.

This clonotype has only a few counts. V usage is TRBV7-9 and J usage is TRBJ2-3, with D possibly matching TRBD2 (5 bases). V shed 7 bases and J shed 4 bases, with 21 bases lying between them. Germline values: CDR1 SEHNR, CDR2 FQNEAQ (reference sequence). This CDR3 spans 16 amino acids. CDR3 bases: TGTGCCAGCATCCATAAAGGAGAGGGAGAGGCAGATACGCAGTATTTT. This gives the protein CASIHKGEGEADTQYF.

This clonotype was counted only a few times. The CDR3 protein is CASQSWENTPLHF. CDR3 bases: TGTGCCAGCCAATCGTGGGAGAATACACCCCTCCACTTT. The V call is TRBV7-2, the J call TRBJ1-6; no definite D call. The V gene lost 8 bases and the J gene lost 11 bases, with 16 bases spanning the gap. CDR1 and CDR2 (germline): SGHTA, FQGNSA. This CDR3 is 13 amino acids long.

This clonotype has just a few counts. The V and J genes are TRBV28 and TRBJ2-7; no reliable D call. V was shortened by 3 bases and J by 1 base, with 7 bases between the two germline ends. Germline CDR1 MDHEN, CDR2 SYDVKM. The CDR3 contains 13 residues. In DNA form, the CDR3 reads TGTGCCAGCAGTTTCCAACAGTCCTACGAGCAGTACGTC. It translates to CASSFQQSYEQYV.

There are a few counts of this clonotype. CDR3 amino acids: CASSLDGGGWDEQFF. The CDR3 nucleotides read TGTGCCAGCAGCTTAGATGGCGGGGGGTGGGATGAGCAGTTCTTC. The chain employs TRBV11-3 and TRBJ2-1; 8 bases are a match to TRBD2. The CDR3 is 15 residues long. Germline V CDR1 and CDR2: SGHNT, YENEEA. The trim removed 0 bases at V and 8 bases at J, leaving 6 bases unmatched.

This clonotype was observed a few times. This chain uses TRBV7-8 with TRBJ2-1; the D gene is possibly TRBD1 (6 bases). From germline, CDR1 is SGHVS and CDR2 FQNEAQ. The CDR3 has 15 amino acids. The V end lost 5 bases, the J end lost 9 bases, and 20 bases lay between the germline ends. CDR3 sequence reads: CASSPLGHRSGEQFF. DNA of the CDR3: TGTGCCAGCAGCCCCTTGGGACACCGATCGGGTGAGCAGTTCTTC.